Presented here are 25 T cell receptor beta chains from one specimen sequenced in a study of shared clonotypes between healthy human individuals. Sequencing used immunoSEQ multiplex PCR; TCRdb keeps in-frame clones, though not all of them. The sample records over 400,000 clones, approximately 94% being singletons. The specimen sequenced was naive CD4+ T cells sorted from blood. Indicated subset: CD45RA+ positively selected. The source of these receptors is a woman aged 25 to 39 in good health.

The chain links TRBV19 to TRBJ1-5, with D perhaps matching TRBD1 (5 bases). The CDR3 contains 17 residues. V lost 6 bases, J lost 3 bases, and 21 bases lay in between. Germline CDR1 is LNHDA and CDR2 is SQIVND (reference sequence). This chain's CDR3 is CASSKGDGQKDNQPQHF. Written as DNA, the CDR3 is TGTGCCAGTAGCAAAGGGGACGGCCAAAAGGACAATCAGCCCCAGCATTTT.

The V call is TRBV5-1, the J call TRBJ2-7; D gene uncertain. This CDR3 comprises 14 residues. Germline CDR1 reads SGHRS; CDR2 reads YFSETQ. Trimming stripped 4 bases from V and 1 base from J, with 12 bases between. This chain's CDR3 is CASSDKAPSYEQYF. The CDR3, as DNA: TGCGCCAGCAGCGACAAGGCCCCTTCCTACGAGCAGTACTTC. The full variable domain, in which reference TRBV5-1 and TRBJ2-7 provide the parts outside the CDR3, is KAGVTQTPRYLIKTRGQQVTLSCSPISGHRSVSWYQQTPGQGLQFLFEYFSETQRNKGNFPGRFSGRQFSNSRSEMNVSTLELGDSALYLCASSDKAPSYEQYFGPGTRLTVT.

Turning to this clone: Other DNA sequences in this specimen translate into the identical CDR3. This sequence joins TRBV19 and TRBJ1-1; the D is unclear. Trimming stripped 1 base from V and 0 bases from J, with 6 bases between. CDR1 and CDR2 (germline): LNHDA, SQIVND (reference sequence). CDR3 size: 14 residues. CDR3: CASSIARLNTEAFF. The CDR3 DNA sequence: TGTGCCAGTAGTATAGCCAGGCTGAACACTGAAGCTTTCTTT. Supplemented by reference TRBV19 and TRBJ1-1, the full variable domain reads DGGITQSPKYLFRKEGQNVTLSCEQNLNHDAMYWYRQDPGQGLRLIYYSQIVNDFQKGDIAEGYSVSREKKESFPLTVTSAQKNPTAFYLCASSIARLNTEAFFGQGTRLTVV.

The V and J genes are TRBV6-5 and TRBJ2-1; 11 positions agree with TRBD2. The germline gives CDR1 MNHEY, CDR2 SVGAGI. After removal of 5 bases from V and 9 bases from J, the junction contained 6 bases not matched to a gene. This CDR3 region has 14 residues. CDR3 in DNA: TGTGCCAGCAGTCTAGCGGGAGGCGGGGGTGAGCAGTTCTTC. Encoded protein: CASSLAGGGGEQFF.

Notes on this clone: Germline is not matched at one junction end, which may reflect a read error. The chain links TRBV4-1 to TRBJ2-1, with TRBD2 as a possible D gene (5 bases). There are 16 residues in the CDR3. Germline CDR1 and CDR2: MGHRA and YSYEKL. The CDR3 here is CASSQGQRSSYNEQFF. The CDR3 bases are TGCGCCAGCAGTCAAGGCCAGCGGAGCTCCTACAATGAGCAGTTCTTC.

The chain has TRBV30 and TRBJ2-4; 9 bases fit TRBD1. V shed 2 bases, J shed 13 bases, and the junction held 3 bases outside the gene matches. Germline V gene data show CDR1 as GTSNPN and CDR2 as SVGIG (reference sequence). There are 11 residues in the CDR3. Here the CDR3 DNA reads TGTGCCTGGAGTCCCGGGACAGGGCAGTACTTC. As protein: CAWSPGTGQYF.

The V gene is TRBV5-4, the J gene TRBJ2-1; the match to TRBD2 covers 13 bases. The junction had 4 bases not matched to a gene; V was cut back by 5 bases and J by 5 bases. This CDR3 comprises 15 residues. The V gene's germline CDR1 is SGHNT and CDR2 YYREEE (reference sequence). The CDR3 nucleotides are TGTGCCAGCAGACCGGGACTAGCGGGGAACAATGAGCAGTTCTTC. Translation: CASRPGLAGNNEQFF.

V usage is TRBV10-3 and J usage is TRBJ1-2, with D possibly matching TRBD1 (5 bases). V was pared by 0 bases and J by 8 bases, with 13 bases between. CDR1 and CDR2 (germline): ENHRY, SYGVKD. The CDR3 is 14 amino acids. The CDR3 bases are TGTGCCATCAGTGAGTCCGGTCAGGGTTGGGGCTACACCTTC. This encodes CAISESGQGWGYTF.

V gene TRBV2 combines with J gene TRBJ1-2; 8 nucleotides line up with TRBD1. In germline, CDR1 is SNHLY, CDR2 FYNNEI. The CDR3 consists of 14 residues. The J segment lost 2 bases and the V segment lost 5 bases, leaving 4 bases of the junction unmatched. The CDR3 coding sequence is TGTGCCAGCAGTCCGGGACAGGTCAACTATGGCTACACCTTC. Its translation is CASSPGQVNYGYTF.

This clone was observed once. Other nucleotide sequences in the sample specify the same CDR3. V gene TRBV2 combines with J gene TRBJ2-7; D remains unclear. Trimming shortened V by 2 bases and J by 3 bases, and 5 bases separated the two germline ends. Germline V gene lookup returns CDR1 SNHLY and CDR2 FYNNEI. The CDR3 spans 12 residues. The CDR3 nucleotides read TGTGCCAGCAGTGAACTAGACTACGAGCAGTACTTC. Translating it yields CASSELDYEQYF.

Here the CDR3 reads CASSVGSQETQYF. The CDR3 DNA reads as TGTGCCAGTTCGGTTGGCAGCCAAGAGACCCAGTACTTC. The V gene is TRBV19, the J gene TRBJ2-5; D unclear. V lost 8 bases and J lost 1, with 11 bases in between. Per the germline V gene, CDR1 is LNHDA and CDR2 is SQIVND (reference sequence). The CDR3 is 13 amino acids. Drawing the rest from reference TRBV19 and TRBJ2-5, the complete variable domain is DGGITQSPKYLFRKEGQNVTLSCEQNLNHDAMYWYRQDPGQGLRLIYYSQIVNDFQKGDIAEGYSVSREKKESFPLTVTSAQKNPTAFYLCASSVGSQETQYFGPGTRLLVL.

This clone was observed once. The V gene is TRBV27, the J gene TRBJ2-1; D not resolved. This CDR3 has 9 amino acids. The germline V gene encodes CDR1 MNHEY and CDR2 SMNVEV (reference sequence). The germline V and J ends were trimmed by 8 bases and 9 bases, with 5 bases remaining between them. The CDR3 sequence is CASFCEQFF. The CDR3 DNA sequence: TGTGCCAGCTTTTGTGAGCAGTTCTTC.

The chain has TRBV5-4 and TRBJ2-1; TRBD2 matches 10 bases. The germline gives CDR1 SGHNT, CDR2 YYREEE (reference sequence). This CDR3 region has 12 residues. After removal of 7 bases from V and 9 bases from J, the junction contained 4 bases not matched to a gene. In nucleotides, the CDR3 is TGTGCCAGCCTAGCGGGAGCTGGTGAGCAGTTCTTC. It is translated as CASLAGAGEQFF.

This chain's CDR3 is CASAVGGRDSDTQYF. DNA of the CDR3: TGCGCCAGCGCGGTCGGGGGGCGTGATTCAGATACGCAGTATTTT. The chain has TRBV5-1 and TRBJ2-3; perhaps TRBD2 as D (7 bases). The CDR3 has 15 amino acids. CDR1 is SGHRS, CDR2 YFSETQ, per germline. Between the trimmed V and J ends, which lost 7 bases and 4 bases, there was a span of 19 bases.

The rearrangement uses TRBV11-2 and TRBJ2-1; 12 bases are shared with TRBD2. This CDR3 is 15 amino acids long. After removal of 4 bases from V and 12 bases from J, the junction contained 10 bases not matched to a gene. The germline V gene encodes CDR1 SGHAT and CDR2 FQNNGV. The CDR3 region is CASSSTSGSIDRQFF. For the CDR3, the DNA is TGTGCCAGCAGCTCGACTAGCGGGAGTATAGATCGGCAGTTCTTC. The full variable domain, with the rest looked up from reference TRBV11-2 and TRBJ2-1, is EAGVAQSPRYKIIEKRQSVAFWCNPISGHATLYWYQQILGQGPKLLIQFQNNGVVDDSQLPKDRFSAERLKGVDSTLKIQPAKLEDSAVYLCASSSTSGSIDRQFFGPGTRLTVL.

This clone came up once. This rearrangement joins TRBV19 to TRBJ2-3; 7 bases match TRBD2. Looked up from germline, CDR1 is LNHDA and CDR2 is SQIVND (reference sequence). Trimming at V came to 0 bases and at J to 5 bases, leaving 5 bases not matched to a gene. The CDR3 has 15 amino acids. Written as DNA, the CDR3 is TGTGCCAGTAGTATAGAGGCGGGAGTAGGAGATACGCAGTATTTT. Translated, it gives CASSIEAGVGDTQYF.

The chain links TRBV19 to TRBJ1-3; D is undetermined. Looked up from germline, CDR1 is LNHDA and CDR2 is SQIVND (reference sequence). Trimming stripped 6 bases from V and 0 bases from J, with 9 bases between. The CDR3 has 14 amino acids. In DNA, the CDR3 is TGTGCCAGTAGGCCTCAGAGCTCTGGAAACACCATATATTTT. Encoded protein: CASRPQSSGNTIYF.

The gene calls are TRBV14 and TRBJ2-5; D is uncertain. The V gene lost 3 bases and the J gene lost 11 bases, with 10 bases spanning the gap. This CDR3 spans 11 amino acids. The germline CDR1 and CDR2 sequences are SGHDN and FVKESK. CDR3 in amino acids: CASSHSFKQYF. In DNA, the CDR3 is TGTGCCAGCAGCCACTCGTTTAAGCAGTACTTC.

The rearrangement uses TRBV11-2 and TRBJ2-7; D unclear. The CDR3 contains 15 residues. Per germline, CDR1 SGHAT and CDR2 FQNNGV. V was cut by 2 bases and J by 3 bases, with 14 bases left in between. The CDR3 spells CASSLSRLPNYEQYF. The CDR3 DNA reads TGTGCCAGCAGCTTATCGAGACTCCCCAACTACGAGCAGTACTTC.

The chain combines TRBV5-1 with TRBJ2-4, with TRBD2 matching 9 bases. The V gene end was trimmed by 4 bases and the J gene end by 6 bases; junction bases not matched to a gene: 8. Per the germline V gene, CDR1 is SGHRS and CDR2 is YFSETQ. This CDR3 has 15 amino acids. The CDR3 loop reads CASSPAGGPGNIQYF. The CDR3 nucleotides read TGCGCCAGCAGCCCGGCGGGGGGGCCGGGAAACATTCAGTACTTC.

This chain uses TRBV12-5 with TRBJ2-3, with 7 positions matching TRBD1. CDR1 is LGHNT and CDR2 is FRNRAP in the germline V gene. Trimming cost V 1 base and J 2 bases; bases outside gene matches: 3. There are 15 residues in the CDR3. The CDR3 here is CASGLGQGNTDTQYF. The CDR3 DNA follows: TGTGCTAGTGGTTTGGGACAGGGAAACACAGATACGCAGTATTTT.

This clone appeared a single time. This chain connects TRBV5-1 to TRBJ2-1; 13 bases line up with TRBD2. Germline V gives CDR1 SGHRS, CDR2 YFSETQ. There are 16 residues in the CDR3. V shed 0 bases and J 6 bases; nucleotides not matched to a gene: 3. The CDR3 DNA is TGCGCCAGCAGCTTGGGCACTAGCGGGAGGGTCAATGAGCAGTTCTTC. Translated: CASSLGTSGRVNEQFF.

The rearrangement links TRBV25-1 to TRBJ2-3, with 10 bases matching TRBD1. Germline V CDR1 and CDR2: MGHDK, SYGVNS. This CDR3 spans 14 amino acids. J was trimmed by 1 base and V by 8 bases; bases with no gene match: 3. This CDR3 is CASGQGGGTDTQYF. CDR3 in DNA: TGTGCCAGCGGACAGGGGGGAGGCACAGATACGCAGTATTTT.

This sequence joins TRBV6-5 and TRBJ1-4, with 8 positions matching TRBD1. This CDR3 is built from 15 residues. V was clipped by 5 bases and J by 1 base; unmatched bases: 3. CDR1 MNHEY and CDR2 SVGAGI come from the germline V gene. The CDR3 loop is CASSPDRGTNEKLFF. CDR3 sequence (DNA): TGTGCCAGCAGTCCCGACAGGGGAACTAATGAAAAACTGTTTTTT.

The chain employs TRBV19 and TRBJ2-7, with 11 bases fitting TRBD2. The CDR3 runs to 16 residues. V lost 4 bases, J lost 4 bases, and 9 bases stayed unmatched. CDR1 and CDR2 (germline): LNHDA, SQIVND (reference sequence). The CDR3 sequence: CASSTLRTSGRYEQYF. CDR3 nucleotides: TGTGCCAGTAGTACCCTCCGGACTAGCGGGCGGTACGAGCAGTACTTC.